This T cell receptor beta chain was identified during a study of response to subunit inactivated influenza vaccine. Germline lookup yields CDR1 MNHNS and CDR2 SASEGT. The V end was cut by 3 bases, the J end by 5 bases, with 1 base between. The CDR3 spans 10 residues. This clonotype has a count of ten or more. Its antigen remains unidentified. The study, taken as a whole, reports: The authors proposed limited new T cell recruitment per seasonal influenza vaccination.

TCRdb passed the RT-PCR reads through MiXCR, listing each CDR3 protein once. Here the sample spans around 760,000 distinct CDR3 sequences, approximately 15% being singletons. The starting material was PBMCs from blood, obtained 14 to 15 days before vaccination. The chain carries TRBV6-1 and TRBJ2-5; no definite D call. This clonotype was obtained from a man in his fifties who received an inactivated influenza vaccine. CDR3 bases: TGTGCCAGCAGTGAGGAGACCCAGTACTTC. Protein: CASSEETQYF.